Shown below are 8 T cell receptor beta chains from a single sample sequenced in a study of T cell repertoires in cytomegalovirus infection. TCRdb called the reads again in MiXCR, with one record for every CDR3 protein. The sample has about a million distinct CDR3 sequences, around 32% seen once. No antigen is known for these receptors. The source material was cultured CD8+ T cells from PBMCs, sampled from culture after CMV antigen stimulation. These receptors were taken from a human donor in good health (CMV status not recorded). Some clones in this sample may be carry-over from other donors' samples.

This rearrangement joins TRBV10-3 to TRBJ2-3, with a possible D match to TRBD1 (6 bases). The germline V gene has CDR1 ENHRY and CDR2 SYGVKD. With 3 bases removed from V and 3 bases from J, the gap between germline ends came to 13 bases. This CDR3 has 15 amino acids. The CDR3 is CAISDLGARTDTQYF. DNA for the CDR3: TGTGCCATCAGTGATCTGGGGGCTAGAACAGATACGCAGTATTTT.

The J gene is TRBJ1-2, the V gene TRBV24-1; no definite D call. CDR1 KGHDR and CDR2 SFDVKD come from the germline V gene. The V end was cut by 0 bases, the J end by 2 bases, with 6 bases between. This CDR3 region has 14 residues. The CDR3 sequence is CATSDLRQNYGYTF. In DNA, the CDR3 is TGTGCCACCAGTGATTTGAGGCAGAACTATGGCTACACCTTC.

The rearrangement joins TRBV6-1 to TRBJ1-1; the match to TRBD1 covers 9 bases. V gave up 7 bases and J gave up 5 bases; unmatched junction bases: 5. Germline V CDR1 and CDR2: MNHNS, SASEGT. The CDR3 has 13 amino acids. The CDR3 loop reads CASTGQGRTEAFF. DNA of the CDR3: TGTGCCAGCACCGGACAGGGGAGGACTGAAGCTTTCTTT.

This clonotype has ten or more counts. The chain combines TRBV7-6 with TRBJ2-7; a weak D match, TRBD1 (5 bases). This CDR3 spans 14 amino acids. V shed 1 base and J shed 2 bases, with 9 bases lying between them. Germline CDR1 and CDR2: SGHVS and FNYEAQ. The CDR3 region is CASSLEVGAYEQYF. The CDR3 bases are TGTGCCAGCAGCTTAGAAGTAGGGGCCTACGAGCAGTACTTC.

The CDR3 here is CASSSNKDTQYF. DNA of the CDR3: TGTGCCAGCAGTTCCAACAAGGATACGCAGTATTTT. V usage is TRBV27 and J usage is TRBJ2-3; D unresolved. The CDR3 extends over 12 amino acids. Germline assignment: CDR1 MNHEY and CDR2 SMNVEV (reference sequence). V was shortened by 4 bases and J by 6 bases, with 8 bases between the two germline ends.

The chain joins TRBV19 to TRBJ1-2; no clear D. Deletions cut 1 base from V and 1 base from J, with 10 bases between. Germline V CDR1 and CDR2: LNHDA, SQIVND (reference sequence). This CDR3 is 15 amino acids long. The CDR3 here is CASSIVQMDNYGYTF. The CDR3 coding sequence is TGTGCCAGTAGTATAGTGCAGATGGATAACTATGGCTACACCTTC.

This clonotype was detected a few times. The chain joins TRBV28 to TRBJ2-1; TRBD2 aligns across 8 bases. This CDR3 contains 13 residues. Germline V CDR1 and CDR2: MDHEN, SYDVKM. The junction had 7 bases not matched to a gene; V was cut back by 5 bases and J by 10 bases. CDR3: CASSPSSGPEQFF. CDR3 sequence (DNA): TGTGCCAGCAGTCCCTCTAGCGGGCCCGAGCAGTTCTTC.

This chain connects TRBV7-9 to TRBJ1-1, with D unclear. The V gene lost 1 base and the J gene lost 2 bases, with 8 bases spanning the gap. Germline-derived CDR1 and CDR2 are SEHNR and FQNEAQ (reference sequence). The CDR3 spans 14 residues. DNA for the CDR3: TGTGCCAGCAGCTTAGTTAGTTTCAACACTGAAGCTTTCTTT. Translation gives CASSLVSFNTEAFF.